A selection of T cell receptor beta chains follows, all from one sample in a study of beta chain features in type 1 diabetes. The table came from immunoSEQ multiplex PCR; TCRdb's copy has only in-frame clones and leaves some out. The sample carries 120,000 or so clones, around a sixth recorded once. Sequencing was done on a sample of central memory CD4+ T cells from blood. These receptors came from a man in his late teens or twenties with type 1 diabetes. CDR3s include the opening cysteine and the closing phenylalanine or tryptophan. The D gene is left open where the match is weak. Some rows mark clone size as missing; the rest say once, few, many or name a class of expanded clone.

len | d_gene | abundance | j_gene | v_gene | CDR3nt | CDR3aa
13 | - | - | TRBJ2-7 | TRBV7-9 | TGTGCCAGCAGCTTAATGAGCAGCTACGAGCAGTACTTC | CASSLMSSYEQYF
14 | - | - | TRBJ1-2 | TRBV4-3 | TGCGCCAGCAGCCAAAACCCGAAAGTCTATGGCTACACCTTC | CASSQNPKVYGYTF
13 | - | - | TRBJ1-2 | TRBV6-5 | TGTGCCAGCGGGTGGGACCTTAACTATGGCTACACCTTC | CASGWDLNYGYTF
13 | TRBD1 | - | TRBJ2-1 | TRBV19 | TGTGCCAGTAGGGACAGGGTCTGGGGGGAGCAGTTCTTC | CASRDRVWGEQFF
16 | TRBD2 | - | TRBJ2-7 | TRBV29-1 | TGCAGCGGTGAAAGGATCCAAGGACTAGAGTCCCACGAGCAGTACTTC | CSGERIQGLESHEQYF
13 | - | few | TRBJ2-6 | TRBV30 | TGTGCCTGGACCCTAGTTGGGGCCAACGTCCTGACTTTC | CAWTLVGANVLTF
13 | TRBD1 | - | TRBJ2-5 | TRBV9 | TGTGCCAGCAGCGTAGAACAGGGGGAGACCCAGTACTTC | CASSVEQGETQYF
13 | - | many | TRBJ2-7 | TRBV5-1 | TGCGCCAGCACCTCCGGCGGCGGATACGAGCAGTACTTC | CASTSGGGYEQYF
13 | - | few | TRBJ2-4 | TRBV18 | TGTGCCACGCGCCAGGGCAGCAAAAACATTCAGTACTTC | CATRQGSKNIQYF
17 | - | - | TRBJ2-3 | TRBV5-4 | TGTGCCAGCAGCTTACCCCATAGCGGAGCTAGCACAGATACGCAGTATTTT | CASSLPHSGASTDTQYF
16 | TRBD2 | few | TRBJ2-1 | TRBV5-4 | TGTGCCAGCAGCGCCGGACTAGCGGGGGGCCCTCAGGCGCAGTTCTTC | CASSAGLAGGPQAQFF
14 | TRBD1 | few | TRBJ2-7 | TRBV18 | TGTGCCAGCTCAGACGGGACAGGGTCCTACGAGCAGTACTTC | CASSDGTGSYEQYF
14 | - | - | TRBJ2-5 | TRBV19 | TGTGCCAGTAGTATAGACGTCTGGGGAGAGACCCAGTACTTC | CASSIDVWGETQYF
15 | - | - | TRBJ2-5 | TRBV11-2 | TGTGCCAGCAACCCGAGGGGGGGCCCTCAAGAGACCCAGTACTTC | CASNPRGGPQETQYF
12 | - | few | TRBJ1-2 | TRBV7-9 | TGTGCCAGCAGCCGAGGTCGCTATGGCTACACCTTC | CASSRGRYGYTF
11 | - | few | TRBJ1-2 | TRBV7-2 | TGTGCCAGCAGCTTAGAGTATGGCTACACCTTC | CASSLEYGYTF
12 | TRBD1 | few | TRBJ2-1 | TRBV5-4 | TGTGCCAGCAGCTTGGGACAGGGAGAGCAGTTCTTC | CASSLGQGEQFF
16 | - | - | TRBJ2-6 | TRBV19 | TGTGCCAGTAGTATCGGGTGGACCTCTGGGGCCAACGTCCTGACTTTC | CASSIGWTSGANVLTF
14 | - | - | TRBJ1-3 | TRBV6-6 | TGTGCCAGCAGTTATGGCCTCTCTGGAAACACCATATATTTT | CASSYGLSGNTIYF
15 | TRBD1 | many | TRBJ2-5 | TRBV2 | TGTGCCAGCAGCGACAGGGCGTCAGCATCTGAGACCCAGTACTTC | CASSDRASASETQYF
15 | TRBD1 | - | TRBJ2-4 | TRBV5-4 | TGTGCCAGCAGCTTGGGACAGGGAGCCAAAAACATTCAGTACTTC | CASSLGQGAKNIQYF
14 | - | - | TRBJ2-7 | TRBV7-2 | TGTGCCAGCAGCCTAGGAGGGGCTGGTCACGAGCAGTACTTC | CASSLGGAGHEQYF
16 | - | - | TRBJ2-5 | TRBV10-3 | TGTGCCATCAGTGAGGGGGATGGTGCCCCGGGAGAGACCCAGTACTTC | CAISEGDGAPGETQYF
16 | - | - | TRBJ2-1 | TRBV5-4 | TGTGCCAGCAGCTTGGCCAATAGCCCTTCTGGGTTTGAGCAGTTCTTC | CASSLANSPSGFEQFF
13 | - | - | TRBJ1-2 | TRBV6-5 | TGTGCCAGCAGTTACCGGGGGTTATGGGGCTACACCTTC | CASSYRGLWGYTF
15 | - | few | TRBJ2-6 | TRBV4-1 | TGCGCCAGCAGCCAAATAGGGACTGTGGCCAACGTCCTGACTTTC | CASSQIGTVANVLTF
14 | TRBD1 | few | TRBJ2-3 | TRBV5-6 | TGTGCCAGCAGAATCGGACAGGGCGGGGATACGCAGTATTTT | CASRIGQGGDTQYF
16 | - | - | TRBJ1-4 | TRBV5-1 | TGCGCCAGCAGCTTGGGAACCCCTGCAACTAATGAAAAACTGTTTTTT | CASSLGTPATNEKLFF
16 | - | once | TRBJ2-5 | TRBV28 | TGTGCCAGCAGTTTATGGGGCCTAACTCCGGTGGAGACCCAGTACTTC | CASSLWGLTPVETQYF
12 | - | - | TRBJ2-1 | TRBV2 | TGTGCCAGCACCGTAGAAGGGGATGAGCAGTTCTTC | CASTVEGDEQFF
13 | TRBD1 | - | TRBJ2-5 | TRBV27 | TGTGCCAGCAGTGCAGACAGGGTAGGGACCCAGTACTTC | CASSADRVGTQYF
14 | - | medium-sized | TRBJ2-7 | TRBV23-1 | TGCGCCAGCCCCAAAAATCCGGTGTATTGGGAGCAGTACTTC | CASPKNPVYWEQYF
14 | TRBD1 | - | TRBJ1-1 | TRBV29-1 | TGCAGCGTTGGGACAGGCCTAATGAACACTGAAGCTTTCTTT | CSVGTGLMNTEAFF
16 | - | many | TRBJ1-2 | TRBV14 | TGTGCCAGCAGCCCGATAAGCGACCAGGGCTACTATGGCTACACCTTC | CASSPISDQGYYGYTF
14 | - | many | TRBJ2-3 | TRBV27 | TGTGCCAGCCTTACTAGCCTTCAGGGAGATACGCAGTATTTT | CASLTSLQGDTQYF
15 | - | few | TRBJ1-2 | TRBV14 | TGTGCCAGCAGCCAAGATCTGGGGGGCAACTATGGCTACACCTTC | CASSQDLGGNYGYTF
15 | TRBD1 | - | TRBJ1-2 | TRBV6-5 | TGTGCCAGCAGTACTCAGGACAGGGACGTCTATGGCTACACCTTC | CASSTQDRDVYGYTF
13 | - | - | TRBJ2-6 | TRBV18 | TGTGCCAGCTCACCGGCTGGGGCCAACGTCCTGACTTTC | CASSPAGANVLTF
14 | TRBD1 | - | TRBJ2-7 | TRBV30 | TGTGCCTGTGACAGGGGCTTACTCTCCTACGAGCAGTACTTC | CACDRGLLSYEQYF
19 | TRBD2 | - | TRBJ2-3 | TRBV7-9 | TGTGCCAGCAGCCTAGGACTAGCGGGAGGGCAAATATACACAGATACGCAGTATTTT | CASSLGLAGGQIYTDTQYF
15 | TRBD2 | - | TRBJ2-2 | TRBV29-1 | TGCAGCGCCACGCCCGGAGCGGGAGGAACCGGGGAGCTGTTTTTT | CSATPGAGGTGELFF
18 | - | few | TRBJ2-2 | TRBV30 | TGTGCCTGGAGCCAAAAATCGACACCCTATCGGCACACCGGGGAGCTGTTTTTT | CAWSQKSTPYRHTGELFF
13 | - | few | TRBJ1-2 | TRBV30 | TGTGCCTGGAGAAGGGGCACGGACTATGGCTACACCTTC | CAWRRGTDYGYTF
16 | TRBD2 | few | TRBJ2-3 | TRBV11-1 | TGTGCCAGCCCACCCGACAGCGGGAGGAGCACAGATACGCAGTATTTT | CASPPDSGRSTDTQYF
15 | - | - | TRBJ1-2 | TRBV4-3 | TGCGCCAGCAGCCAAGAGATACGGGCGCCTGGTGGCTACACCTTC | CASSQEIRAPGGYTF
13 | - | once | TRBJ2-4 | TRBV29-1 | TGCAGCGTTGAAACCCAAGCCAAAAACATTCAGTACTTC | CSVETQAKNIQYF
16 | TRBD1 | - | TRBJ2-7 | TRBV10-3 | TGTGCCATCAGTGAGTCGACAGGGGTGAGCTCCTACGAGCAGTACTTC | CAISESTGVSSYEQYF
14 | TRBD1 | - | TRBJ2-7 | TRBV18 | TGTGCCAGCTCCCGCCCGGGACAGGGAATCGAGCAGTACTTC | CASSRPGQGIEQYF
16 | TRBD1 | few | TRBJ2-1 | TRBV27 | TGTGCCAGCAGCCGAGGAGACAGGGGGCCTGACAATGAGCAGTTCTTC | CASSRGDRGPDNEQFF
11 | - | few | TRBJ2-1 | TRBV6-6 | TGTGCCAGCACCAACAACAATGAGCAGTTCTTC | CASTNNNEQFF
13 | - | - | TRBJ1-6 | TRBV7-9 | TGTGCCAGCAGCTTTGGAGAGATGTCACCCCTCCACTTT | CASSFGEMSPLHF
13 | - | few | TRBJ2-5 | TRBV30 | TGTGCCTGGTATTACCCGGGGAGAGAGACCCAGTACTTC | CAWYYPGRETQYF
16 | - | - | TRBJ2-5 | TRBV5-1 | TGCGCCAGCAGCCCCAGCAGGGTTACAACCCAAGAGACCCAGTACTTC | CASSPSRVTTQETQYF
10 | - | - | TRBJ2-7 | TRBV20-1 | TGCAGTGCTCGCGACTACGAGCAGTACTTC | CSARDYEQYF